This T cell receptor (beta chain) was retrieved from a study of T cells in Graves' hyperthyroidism and ophthalmopathy. Study-level findings and limits: The model made its ophthalmopathy prediction, and onset followed a median around 6.5 months later.

Hyperthyroidism had been newly diagnosed in patients aged 18 to 65, and its duration was under 2 months. Germline CDR1 reads LNHDA; CDR2 reads SQIVND (reference sequence). V trimming: 10 bases; J trimming: 4 bases; junction bases outside the gene matches: 8. This CDR3 region has 13 residues. This clonotype came up a few times. As yet, its antigen is unknown. What was amplified from RNA transcripts were TCR beta CDR3 regions. HTBI primers were used for first-round RT-PCR of the TCR CDR3. TCRdb reanalysed the multiplex PCR reads using MiXCR and keeps one entry per CDR3 protein. Of 550,000 to 650,000 distinct CDR3 sequences detected, around 14% appear once; the ten largest clones hold roughly 6.2%.

Sequenced input: blood. The TCR was taken from a woman aged 25 to 39 with Graves' hyperthyroidism that later progressed to Graves' ophthalmopathy. The chain links TRBV19 to TRBJ2-5; 8 bases match TRBD1. CDR3 region: CANPDRGRETQYF. The CDR3 nucleotides read TGTGCCAATCCTGACAGGGGACGAGAGACCCAGTACTTC.